The entry below gives a single T cell receptor beta chain sequence along with its context. This sample is drawn from a study of OX40 agonist ivuxolimab in advanced cancers. As for the study in general: The drug used for patients, ivuxolimab, was an agonistic anti-OX40 (CD134) antibody.

Generated by immunoSEQ multiplex PCR, the TCRdb table keeps only in-frame clones and is missing some. The repertoire holds some 96,000 clones, with around 85% as singletons. Germline CDR1 SNHLY, CDR2 FYNNEI. V lost 7 bases and J lost 4, with 19 bases in between. This CDR3 comprises 15 residues. The genes are TRBV2 and TRBJ1-2, with D possibly matching TRBD1 (5 bases). Sequenced material: CD4+ or CD8+ T cells sorted from blood, taken in a trial of the OX40 agonist ivuxolimab. The receptor was isolated from an adult with an advanced solid tumor such as melanoma, head and neck, liver or kidney cancer. CDR3 protein: CASKGQGGEFYGYTF. As DNA, the CDR3 is TGTGCCAGCAAAGGCCAGGGTGGGGAATTCTATGGCTACACCTTC.